Described below is a single T cell receptor (beta chain) sequence and its context. The CDR3 has 11 residues. V was shortened by 8 bases and J by 3 bases, with 7 bases between the two germline ends. Per the germline V gene, CDR1 is SNHLY and CDR2 is FYNNEI. The Seattle site enrolled patients during active infection and followed them longitudinally. These data come from a study of blood T cell repertoires in COVID-19. Study overall: Whether acute or convalescent, the COVID-19 samples came from the United States, Italy and Spain. Sample material is recorded as cDNA or gDNA derived from T cells, B-cell-depleted T cells, or PBMCs.

In the original analysis: Estimated nucleated cell counts came from reference gene primer amplification. The assay was immunoSEQ multiplex PCR, and TCRdb's table has in-frame clones only and misses some. Clone size and the V and J calls come from that table; the DNA yielded D and trimming. The table includes roughly 60,000 clones, approximately 80% detected once. Material: peripheral blood. The chain links TRBV2 to TRBJ2-5, with TRBD2 as a possible D gene (5 bases). The receptor was isolated from a man under 40 with COVID-19, enrolled during active disease. The CDR3 region is CASGSEETQYF. The CDR3 bases are TGTGCCAGCGGGAGCGAAGAGACCCAGTACTTC.